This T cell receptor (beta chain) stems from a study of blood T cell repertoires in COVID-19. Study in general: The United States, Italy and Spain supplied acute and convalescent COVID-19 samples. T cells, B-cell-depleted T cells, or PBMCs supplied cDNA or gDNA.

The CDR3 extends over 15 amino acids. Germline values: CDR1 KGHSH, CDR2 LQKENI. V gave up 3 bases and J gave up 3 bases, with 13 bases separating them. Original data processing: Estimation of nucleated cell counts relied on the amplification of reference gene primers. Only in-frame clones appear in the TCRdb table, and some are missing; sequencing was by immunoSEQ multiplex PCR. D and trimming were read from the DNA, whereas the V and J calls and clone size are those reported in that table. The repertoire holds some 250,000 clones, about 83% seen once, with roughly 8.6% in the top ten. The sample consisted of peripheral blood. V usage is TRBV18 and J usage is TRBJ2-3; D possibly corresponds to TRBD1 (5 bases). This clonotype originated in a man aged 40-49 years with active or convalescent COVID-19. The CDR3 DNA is TGTGCCAGCTCACCGGCCCAGGGAAGGACAGATACGCAGTATTTT. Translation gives CASSPAQGRTDTQYF.